Listed below are T cell receptor beta chains from one sample, sequenced in a study of cytomegalovirus exposure and HLA in healthy donors. Clones were read by immunoSEQ multiplex PCR, and TCRdb kept only the in-frame ones, dropping some. The repertoire includes about 130,000 clones, around 80% of them detected once, and 4.8% sits in the top ten. The source material was PBMCs. Receptor source: a man under 40 in good health. The CDR3 runs from the conserved cysteine through the conserved F or W. A D gene is named only where the DNA matches it firmly. Rows give clone size only sometimes, using once, few, many, or a class for an expanded clone.

abundance,j_gene,v_gene,d_gene,CDR3nt,CDR3aa
-,TRBJ2-7,TRBV18,TRBD1,TGTGCCAGCTCACACGGGACAGAGGGTTACGAGCAGTACTTC,CASSHGTEGYEQYF
few,TRBJ2-7,TRBV6-5,-,TGTGCCAGCAGGCAGGGGGCGGGAGAAACAAACGAGCAGTACTTC,CASRQGAGETNEQYF
-,TRBJ1-5,TRBV18,-,TGTGCCAGCTCACCGGGCAGAGATCAGCCCCAGCATTTT,CASSPGRDQPQHF
-,TRBJ2-7,TRBV13,-,TGTGCCAGCAGCTCAGGAGAGGCTTACGAGCAGTACTTC,CASSSGEAYEQYF
-,TRBJ1-1,TRBV6-1,-,TGTGCCAGCAGTGAAGTAGTGAACGCTGAAGCTTTCTTT,CASSEVVNAEAFF
-,TRBJ1-5,TRBV7-9,-,TGTGCCAGCAGCTTCTCGGACAGAAATCAGCCCCAGCATTTT,CASSFSDRNQPQHF
-,TRBJ2-2,TRBV11-3,-,TGTGCCAGCAGCTTACGGGGGAACACCGGGGAGCTGTTTTTT,CASSLRGNTGELFF
-,TRBJ1-5,TRBV11-1,TRBD1,TGTGCCAGCAGCTCGGGACAGCCCAATCAGCCCCAGCATTTT,CASSSGQPNQPQHF
-,TRBJ1-6,TRBV2,TRBD1,TGTGCCAGCAGTTCTGGGACAGGCAAAACCCTCCACTTT,CASSSGTGKTLHF
-,TRBJ2-7,TRBV7-9,-,TGTGCCAGCGCCCCGGAGGGTGCTTCCTACGAGCAGTACTTC,CASAPEGASYEQYF
-,TRBJ2-7,TRBV19,TRBD2,TGTGCCAGTAGTAGGACCGGGACTAGCGGGAGGGCCTACCTCTACGAGCAGTACTTC,CASSRTGTSGRAYLYEQYF
-,TRBJ1-2,TRBV4-1,-,TGCGCCAGCAGCCAAGATGGGTTCGGGGTTCCCTATGGCTACACCTTC,CASSQDGFGVPYGYTF
-,TRBJ1-2,TRBV2,-,TGTGCCAGCATGAGAACAGGAGCTAACTATGGCTACACCTTC,CASMRTGANYGYTF
-,TRBJ2-6,TRBV15,TRBD1,TGTGCCACCAGATTAACAGGGGCTGGGGCCAACGTCCTGACTTTC,CATRLTGAGANVLTF
-,TRBJ2-1,TRBV30,TRBD2,TGTGCCTGGACTAGCGGGAGAGGTGAGCAGTTCTTC,CAWTSGRGEQFF
few,TRBJ2-7,TRBV18,TRBD2,TGTGCCAGCTCACACGGGAGGCCGCCAGAGTACGAGCAGTACTTC,CASSHGRPPEYEQYF
once,TRBJ2-1,TRBV6-1,-,TGTGCCAGCAGTGAAGGGGCTAGCCCCCGGGGTGAGCAGTTCTTC,CASSEGASPRGEQFF
-,TRBJ2-7,TRBV5-1,TRBD1,TGCGCCAGCAGCATGACAGGGGGCTCCTACGAGCAGTACTTC,CASSMTGGSYEQYF
once,TRBJ2-1,TRBV4-1,-,TGCGCCAGCAGCCAAGATCCTCGAGTTCGTGTTTTCCATGAGCAGTTCTTC,CASSQDPRVRVFHEQFF
-,TRBJ1-3,TRBV7-9,TRBD1,TGTGCCAGCAGCATGACAGGGGGCCTCTCTGGAAACACCATATATTTT,CASSMTGGLSGNTIYF
-,TRBJ2-2,TRBV7-2,-,TGTGCCAGCAGCCCCCATAGCGGAGGGAACACCGGGGAGCTGTTTTTT,CASSPHSGGNTGELFF
once,TRBJ2-1,TRBV6-5,TRBD2,TGTGCCAGCACCCCCACCGCGGGAGATAGAAATGAGCAGTTCTTC,CASTPTAGDRNEQFF
-,TRBJ2-5,TRBV7-8,-,TGTGCCAGCAGCTTAGTGGGCAGGGGTCCTTGGGAGACCCAGTACTTC,CASSLVGRGPWETQYF
-,TRBJ1-1,TRBV19,-,TGTGCCAGTAGCAGCAGGGTGGACACTGAAGCTTTCTTT,CASSSRVDTEAFF
-,TRBJ1-1,TRBV6-5,TRBD1,TGTGCCAGCAGTTACGCGGGACAGGCCGAAGCTTTCTTT,CASSYAGQAEAFF
once,TRBJ2-1,TRBV6-1,TRBD2,TGTGCCAGCAGTGAATATAGCGGGAATCCTCCATACAATGAGCAGTTCTTC,CASSEYSGNPPYNEQFF
-,TRBJ2-2,TRBV7-9,TRBD2,TGTGCCAGCAGCCCGACTAGCGGGTCCGGGGAGCTGTTTTTT,CASSPTSGSGELFF
-,TRBJ2-7,TRBV19,TRBD2,TGTGCCAGTAGCCTGGCGGGACTAGCGGGAGCGAAGTCCTACGAGCAGTACTTC,CASSLAGLAGAKSYEQYF
-,TRBJ2-5,TRBV9,-,TGTGCCAGCAGCGTAGAACCCAGTGGAGAGACCCAGTACTTC,CASSVEPSGETQYF
-,TRBJ2-3,TRBV9,TRBD2,TGTGCCAGCAGCGTAGGGCGGGAGTGGGGCACAGATACGCAGTATTTT,CASSVGREWGTDTQYF
-,TRBJ1-4,TRBV27,-,TGTGCCGCCGGGGGGGGAGGGGATGAAAAACTGTTTTTT,CAAGGGGDEKLFF
-,TRBJ2-2,TRBV7-8,TRBD2,TGTGCCAGCAGCTTGGGCGCGGGACTAGCTTCCGGGGAGCTGTTTTTT,CASSLGAGLASGELFF
-,TRBJ2-5,TRBV11-3,-,TGTGCCAGCAGCTTAGGGGGGGTCCCGGGGGAGCAGTACTTC,CASSLGGVPGEQYF
-,TRBJ2-2,TRBV7-6,-,TGTGCCAGCAGCTCCGAGATACAGGGTGCGAACACCGGGGAGCTGTTTTTT,CASSSEIQGANTGELFF
-,TRBJ2-1,TRBV10-3,TRBD2,TGTGCCATCAGTGAGTCGGCGGGGGGCTCCTACAATGAGCAGTTCTTC,CAISESAGGSYNEQFF
-,TRBJ2-7,TRBV11-3,-,TGTGCCAGCAGCTCTAGACTCGACTACGAGCAGTACTTC,CASSSRLDYEQYF
-,TRBJ2-5,TRBV6-6,-,TGTGCCAGCGTGCCCGCGAACCAAGAGACCCAGTACTTC,CASVPANQETQYF
-,TRBJ2-3,TRBV20-1,-,TGCAGTGCTAGCCCCGTCGATACGCAGTATTTT,CSASPVDTQYF
-,TRBJ2-2,TRBV27,TRBD2,TGTGCCAGCAGTTTAGGGAGGGCCGTGCCCGGGGAGCTGTTTTTT,CASSLGRAVPGELFF
-,TRBJ1-5,TRBV7-9,TRBD1,TGTTCCAGCAGCTCTGGGGACAGGGCTAATCAGCCCCAGCATTTT,CSSSSGDRANQPQHF
few,TRBJ2-3,TRBV19,-,TGTGCCAGTAGTATCGGCGGGATCACAGATACGCAGTATTTT,CASSIGGITDTQYF
once,TRBJ1-3,TRBV9,-,TGTGCCAGCAGCCCCAGGGTTAACCCCTCTGGAAACACCATATATTTT,CASSPRVNPSGNTIYF
-,TRBJ1-5,TRBV10-1,-,TGCGCCAGCTTCGGGACATTCAAGACTAGCAATCAGCCCCAGCATTTT,CASFGTFKTSNQPQHF
once,TRBJ2-7,TRBV10-1,TRBD1,TGCGCCAGCAGTGGCAGACAGGGTGAGCAGTACTTC,CASSGRQGEQYF
few,TRBJ1-1,TRBV10-2,TRBD1,TGCGCCAGCATGGGACAGCCGAACACTGAAGCTTTCTTT,CASMGQPNTEAFF
-,TRBJ2-3,TRBV5-1,TRBD2,TGCGCCAGCAGCTTGGGATCCAGCGGGAGTATCGCAGATACGCAGTATTTT,CASSLGSSGSIADTQYF
-,TRBJ2-7,TRBV27,TRBD1,TGTGCCAGCGCCTCGGGACAGCTTAAACCCTCCTACGAGCAGTACTTC,CASASGQLKPSYEQYF
-,TRBJ2-3,TRBV10-1,TRBD2,TGCGCCAGGAGAGGGACTAGCGGGAAATCTGGCACAGATACGCAGTATTTT,CARRGTSGKSGTDTQYF
-,TRBJ2-4,TRBV5-6,-,TGTGCCAGCAGCTTGGCCCCGCAGGGGATTGGGTACTTC,CASSLAPQGIGYF
-,TRBJ1-2,TRBV29-1,-,TGCAGCGTTGAAGATGGGGCAGGCTATGGCTACACCTTC,CSVEDGAGYGYTF